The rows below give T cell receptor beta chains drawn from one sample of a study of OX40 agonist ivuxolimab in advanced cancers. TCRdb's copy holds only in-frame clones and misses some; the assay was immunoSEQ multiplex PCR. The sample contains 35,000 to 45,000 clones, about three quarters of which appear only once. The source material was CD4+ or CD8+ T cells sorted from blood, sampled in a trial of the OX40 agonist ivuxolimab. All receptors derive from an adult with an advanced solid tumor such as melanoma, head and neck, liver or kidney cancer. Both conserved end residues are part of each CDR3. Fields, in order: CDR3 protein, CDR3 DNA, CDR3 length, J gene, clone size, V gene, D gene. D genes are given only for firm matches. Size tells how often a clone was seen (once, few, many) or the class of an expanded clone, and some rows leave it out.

CASSRNTEAFF	TGTGCCAGCAGCCGCAACACTGAAGCTTTCTTT	11	TRBJ1-1	.	TRBV7-9	.
CATSSYQGARTGELFF	TGTGCCACCAGCTCCTATCAGGGGGCGAGGACCGGGGAGCTGTTTTTT	16	TRBJ2-2	.	TRBV15	TRBD1
CASSLGAGYTDTQYF	TGTGCCAGCAGCTTAGGGGCAGGGTACACAGATACGCAGTATTTT	15	TRBJ2-3	.	TRBV7-2	.
CASSQDTGASSYNEQFF	TGCGCCAGCAGCCAAGATACCGGGGCTAGCTCCTACAATGAGCAGTTCTTC	17	TRBJ2-1	.	TRBV4-1	.
CASSESTGSETQYF	TGCGCCAGCAGTGAGTCTACAGGGTCAGAGACCCAGTACTTC	14	TRBJ2-5	once	TRBV10-1	.
CAWSLQTGRATEAFF	TGTGCCTGGTCCCTACAGACAGGGAGGGCGACTGAAGCTTTCTTT	15	TRBJ1-1	.	TRBV30	TRBD1
CASVGTGITDTQYF	TGTGCCAGCGTTGGGACAGGGATTACAGATACGCAGTATTTT	14	TRBJ2-3	.	TRBV2	TRBD1
CASRASSTGNTIYF	TGCGCCAGCAGGGCTTCATCAACCGGAAACACCATATATTTT	14	TRBJ1-3	once	TRBV10-2	.
CASSPPTGGREPQHF	TGTGCCAGCAGTCCGCCGACAGGGGGCAGGGAGCCCCAGCATTTT	15	TRBJ1-5	few	TRBV28	TRBD1
CASSLSPRQETQYF	TGTGCCAGCAGCTTGTCCCCGCGGCAAGAGACCCAGTACTTC	14	TRBJ2-5	.	TRBV5-4	.
CASSPPGGTNYNEQFF	TGCGCCAGCAGTCCTCCCGGCGGGACTAACTACAATGAGCAGTTCTTC	16	TRBJ2-1	.	TRBV5-1	TRBD2
CASSLTGQGRQAAFF	TGTGCCAGCAGCTTAACGGGACAGGGGAGACAGGCAGCTTTCTTT	15	TRBJ1-1	.	TRBV13	TRBD1
CSALDRETWETQYF	TGCAGCGCGCTTGACAGGGAGACTTGGGAGACCCAGTACTTC	14	TRBJ2-5	.	TRBV29-1	TRBD1
CASSHLTSGGYNEQFF	TGTGCCAGCAGCCACCTCACTAGCGGGGGCTACAATGAGCAGTTCTTC	16	TRBJ2-1	.	TRBV14	TRBD2
CASPPRKKSNRGYEQYF	TGTGCCAGCCCCCCGAGGAAAAAATCGAACAGGGGCTACGAGCAGTACTTC	17	TRBJ2-7	few	TRBV21-1	.
CATSRDRGREAFF	TGTGCCACCAGCAGAGATCGGGGGCGGGAAGCTTTCTTT	13	TRBJ1-1	.	TRBV15	.
CASSGRGYTF	TGTGCCAGCAGCGGGAGGGGCTACACCTTC	10	TRBJ1-2	.	TRBV28	.
CASSLVIRGVTEAFF	TGTGCCAGCAGCTTAGTTATCAGGGGAGTCACTGAAGCTTTCTTT	15	TRBJ1-1	once	TRBV7-8	.
CASSNPGTGYRNIQYF	TGTGCCAGCAGCAACCCCGGGACAGGGTATAGGAACATTCAGTACTTC	16	TRBJ2-4	.	TRBV5-6	TRBD1
CASSGGTEAFF	TGCGCCTCGTCGGGTGGGACTGAAGCTTTCTTT	11	TRBJ1-1	.	TRBV4-1	.
CASSADQGWTEAFF	TGTGCCAGCAGTGCGGACCAGGGATGGACTGAAGCTTTCTTT	14	TRBJ1-1	.	TRBV27	.
CASSLDGTGLYEQYF	TGTGCCAGCAGCTTAGATGGGACAGGCCTCTACGAGCAGTACTTC	15	TRBJ2-7	.	TRBV7-9	TRBD1
CASSLPGQNRANSPLHF	TGTGCCAGCAGCCTACCTGGACAGAACCGGGCTAATTCACCCCTCCACTTT	17	TRBJ1-6	.	TRBV21-1	.
CASKMTENSPLHF	TGTGCCAGCAAAATGACAGAGAATTCACCCCTCCACTTT	13	TRBJ1-6	once	TRBV2	.